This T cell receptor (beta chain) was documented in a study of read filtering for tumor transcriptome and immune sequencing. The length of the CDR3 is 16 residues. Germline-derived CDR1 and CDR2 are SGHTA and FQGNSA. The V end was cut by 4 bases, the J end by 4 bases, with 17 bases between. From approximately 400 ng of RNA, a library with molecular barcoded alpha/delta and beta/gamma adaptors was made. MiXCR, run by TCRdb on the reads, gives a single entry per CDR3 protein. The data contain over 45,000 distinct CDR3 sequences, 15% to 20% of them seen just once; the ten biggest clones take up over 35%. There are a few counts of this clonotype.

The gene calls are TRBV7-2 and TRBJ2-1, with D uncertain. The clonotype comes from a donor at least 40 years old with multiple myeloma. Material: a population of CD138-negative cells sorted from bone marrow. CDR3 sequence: CASSSAILVSYNEQFF. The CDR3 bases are TGTGCCAGCAGCTCAGCTATTCTGGTCTCGTACAATGAGCAGTTCTTC.